This is a list of T cell receptor beta chains from one sample in a study of CD8 T cells in ankylosing spondylitis. TCRdb independently ran MiXCR on the 5' RACE reads; one entry per CDR3 protein. Among about 310,000 distinct CDR3 sequences listed, around 20% were seen once. Material for sequencing was blood, either unsorted or a sorted T cell fraction (not recorded which). These receptors were collected from a female donor with ankylosing spondylitis or in good health (not recorded which). Each CDR3 is given with its conserved first and last residue. Each record gives: D gene, V gene, clone size, J gene, CDR3 protein, CDR3 DNA. A D gene is named only where the DNA matches it firmly. Expanded clones are given a class, and other clones once, few, many or no size at all.

.	TRBV20-1	few	TRBJ1-5	CSARGGSRDQPQHF	TGCAGTGCTAGAGGGGGATCTCGGGATCAGCCCCAGCATTTT
.	TRBV7-2	.	TRBJ2-5	CASSLHRGSETQYF	TGTGCCAGCAGCTTACACCGGGGATCAGAGACCCAGTACTTC
.	TRBV20-1	few	TRBJ2-3	CSARDFLATDTQYF	TGCAGTGCTAGAGATTTCCTAGCCACAGATACGCAGTATTTT
.	TRBV7-2	.	TRBJ2-7	CASSLATSIYEQYF	TGTGCCAGCAGCTTAGCCACCAGCATCTACGAGCAGTACTTC
TRBD2	TRBV20-1	few	TRBJ2-1	CASAAGVVEQFF	TGCGCCAGCGCAGCGGGAGTAGTTGAGCAGTTCTTC
TRBD2	TRBV14	.	TRBJ2-1	CASSQGGSGGYNEQFF	TGTGCCTCCTCCCAGGGGGGTAGCGGGGGATACAATGAGCAGTTCTTC
.	TRBV7-9	many	TRBJ1-6	CASSYRTASIVSPLHF	TGTGCCAGCAGCTACCGGACGGCTAGTATCGTTTCACCCCTCCACTTT
.	TRBV18	.	TRBJ2-3	CASTGRTDTQYF	TGTGCCAGCACGGGACGCACAGATACGCAGTATTTT
TRBD1	TRBV19	few	TRBJ1-1	CASSMLGQGGTEAFF	TGTGCCAGTAGTATGCTGGGACAGGGGGGCACTGAAGCTTTCTTT
.	TRBV9	few	TRBJ2-1	CASSPYSSGGYNEQFF	TGTGCCAGCAGCCCCTACTCCAGCGGAGGTTACAATGAGCAGTTCTTC
.	TRBV20-1	.	TRBJ2-7	CSAPPTGEREQYF	TGCAGTGCTCCCCCGACGGGGGAGAGAGAGCAGTACTTC
.	TRBV5-1	.	TRBJ1-1	CASSSVLSEAFF	TGCGCCAGCAGCTCGGTTCTTTCTGAAGCTTTCTTT
TRBD2	TRBV18	.	TRBJ2-1	CASSPLPTSGFYNEQFF	TGTGCCAGCTCACCACTGCCGACTAGCGGGTTCTACAATGAGCAGTTCTTC
.	TRBV7-2	many	TRBJ2-1	CASSLANGRSYNEQFF	TGTGCCAGCAGCTTAGCCAACGGACGCTCCTACAATGAGCAGTTCTTC
TRBD2	TRBV10-1	.	TRBJ2-1	CASSAGTSGRAVGNEQFF	TGCGCCAGCAGTGCCGGGACTAGCGGGAGGGCCGTGGGGAATGAGCAGTTCTTC
TRBD2	TRBV7-2	many	TRBJ2-1	CASSPTGTSHEQFF	TGTGCCAGCAGCCCTACCGGGACTAGTCATGAGCAGTTCTTC
TRBD2	TRBV7-2	few	TRBJ2-7	CASSFSGTYEQYF	TGTGCCAGCAGCTTTAGCGGGACCTACGAGCAGTACTTC
.	TRBV10-3	few	TRBJ1-1	CAISGTNPEAFF	TGTGCCATCAGTGGGACGAACCCTGAAGCTTTCTTT
.	TRBV5-1	few	TRBJ1-1	CASSLAVGMNTEAFF	TGCGCCAGCAGCTTGGCCGTCGGGATGAACACTGAAGCTTTCTTT
.	TRBV4-3	.	TRBJ2-3	CASSPGPLRPDTQYF	TGCGCCAGCAGCCCCGGACCTCTGAGACCAGATACGCAGTATTTT
TRBD2	TRBV7-3	.	TRBJ2-3	CASSYGLAGTDTQYF	TGTGCCAGCAGCTACGGACTAGCGGGAACAGATACGCAGTATTTT
.	TRBV28	.	TRBJ2-1	CASRSDSYEQFF	TGTGCCAGCAGAAGTGACAGCTATGAGCAGTTCTTC
.	TRBV7-2	few	TRBJ2-5	CASSSRDAGRETQYF	TGTGCCAGCAGCTCCAGGGACGCGGGGAGGGAGACCCAGTACTTC
.	TRBV9	.	TRBJ2-7	CASSVGVGEQYF	TGTGCCAGCAGCGTAGGGGTCGGCGAGCAGTACTTC
.	TRBV3-1	.	TRBJ1-1	CASSRGGRTEAFF	TGTGCCAGCAGTCGAGGTGGACGCACCGAAGCTTTCTTT
TRBD2	TRBV30	.	TRBJ2-7	CAWSHLGGGLAGEISYEQYF	TGTGCCTGGAGTCACCTCGGCGGGGGACTAGCGGGAGAAATCTCCTACGAGCAGTACTTC
TRBD1	TRBV12-3/TRBV12-4	.	TRBJ1-1	CASTPTGGNTEAFF	TGTGCCAGCACCCCAACAGGGGGGAACACTGAAGCTTTCTTT
TRBD1	TRBV29-1	.	TRBJ2-2	CSVIIPGTGFTQTGELFF	TGCAGCGTTATAATCCCCGGGACAGGGTTTACACAAACCGGGGAGCTGTTTTTT
.	TRBV12-3/TRBV12-4	few	TRBJ2-1	CASSPLSGNNEQFF	TGTGCCAGCAGCCCCCTTAGCGGAAACAATGAGCAGTTCTTC
.	TRBV12-3/TRBV12-4	.	TRBJ1-3	CASSRGSSGNTIYF	TGTGCCAGCAGTAGAGGGAGCTCTGGAAACACCATATATTTT
.	TRBV10-3	few	TRBJ2-1	CATRGGPNEQFF	TGTGCCACCAGGGGAGGGCCGAATGAGCAGTTCTTC
.	TRBV6-1	few	TRBJ2-2	CASSTTGGGGELFF	TGTGCCAGCAGCACAACAGGTGGTGGCGGGGAGCTGTTTTTT
TRBD1	TRBV4-2	few	TRBJ2-7	CASSQRLGTGTTYEQYF	TGTGCCAGCAGCCAACGATTAGGGACAGGGACAACCTACGAGCAGTACTTC
TRBD2	TRBV10-3	.	TRBJ2-7	CAISLSGEAYEQYF	TGTGCCATCAGTCTCAGCGGGGAGGCCTACGAGCAGTACTTC
TRBD2	TRBV20-1	many	TRBJ2-1	CSARTSGYNEQFF	TGCAGCGCAAGGACTAGCGGGTACAATGAGCAGTTCTTC
.	TRBV5-5	.	TRBJ2-7	CARGLGQHYEQYF	TGTGCCAGGGGCCTGGGGCAGCACTACGAGCAGTACTTC
TRBD1	TRBV7-9	.	TRBJ1-2	CASSLTTGTVFYGYTF	TGTGCCAGCAGCTTAACGACCGGGACAGTATTCTATGGCTACACCTTC
TRBD1	TRBV5-5	few	TRBJ2-5	CASSSSRDRGRWETQYF	TGTGCCAGCAGCAGCTCCCGGGACAGGGGTCGGTGGGAGACCCAGTACTTC
.	TRBV6-1	.	TRBJ1-6	CASEAPLHF	TGTGCCAGCGAGGCACCCCTCCACTTT
TRBD1	TRBV20-1	many	TRBJ2-1	CSLGGQGRNEQFF	TGCAGCCTCGGGGGACAGGGAAGGAATGAGCAGTTCTTC
.	TRBV20-1	.	TRBJ1-2	CSALRDSLGYYGYTF	TGCAGTGCCCTTAGAGACAGTCTAGGGTACTATGGCTACACCTTC
.	TRBV7-2	few	TRBJ2-7	CASSLVVPTYEQYF	TGTGCCAGCAGCTTAGTGGTGCCTACCTACGAGCAGTACTTC
TRBD2	TRBV20-1	.	TRBJ2-1	CSAPRTSNEQFF	TGCAGTGCTCCCCGGACTAGCAATGAGCAGTTCTTC
.	TRBV19	.	TRBJ1-1	CASSPMTAMNTEAFF	TGTGCCAGTAGCCCGATGACAGCCATGAACACTGAAGCTTTCTTT
.	TRBV5-6	few	TRBJ2-1	CASSSRGVLHNEQFF	TGTGCCAGCAGCTCCAGGGGAGTATTGCACAATGAGCAGTTCTTC
.	TRBV3-1	.	TRBJ1-1	CASSPMSGIEAFF	TGTGCCAGCAGCCCAATGTCGGGGATTGAAGCTTTCTTT
.	TRBV21-1	.	TRBJ2-7	CASSKADDYEQYF	TGTGCCAGCAGCAAAGCTGACGACTACGAGCAGTACTTC
.	TRBV19	.	TRBJ1-2	CASSTHPTGANYGYTF	TGTGCCAGTAGTACCCACCCAACGGGAGCTAACTATGGCTACACCTTC
.	TRBV29-1	few	TRBJ1-2	CSVGENGYTF	TGCAGCGTTGGGGAGAATGGCTACACCTTC
TRBD1	TRBV10-3	.	TRBJ2-7	CAISKGQGADEQYF	TGTGCCATCAGTAAGGGACAGGGGGCCGACGAGCAGTACTTC
.	TRBV4-3	.	TRBJ2-7	CASSRGKRPTYEQYF	TGCGCCAGCAGCCGGGGGAAGCGGCCGACCTACGAGCAGTACTTC
TRBD1	TRBV18	.	TRBJ2-7	CASSSGTDYEQYF	TGTGCCAGCTCAAGTGGGACAGACTACGAGCAGTACTTC
.	TRBV6-2/TRBV6-3	few	TRBJ2-3	CASSYLSDTQYF	TGTGCCAGCAGTTATCTCTCAGATACGCAGTATTTT
.	TRBV3-1	.	TRBJ2-1	CASSQGAPNEQFF	TGTGCCAGCAGCCAAGGGGCCCCAAATGAGCAGTTCTTC
TRBD1	TRBV20-1	.	TRBJ1-1	CSARGQGESTAFF	TGCAGTGCTAGGGGACAGGGGGAGTCTACGGCTTTCTTT
TRBD2	TRBV7-2	.	TRBJ2-1	CASSFYDGRDNEQFF	TGTGCCAGCAGCTTTTATGACGGGAGGGACAATGAGCAGTTCTTC